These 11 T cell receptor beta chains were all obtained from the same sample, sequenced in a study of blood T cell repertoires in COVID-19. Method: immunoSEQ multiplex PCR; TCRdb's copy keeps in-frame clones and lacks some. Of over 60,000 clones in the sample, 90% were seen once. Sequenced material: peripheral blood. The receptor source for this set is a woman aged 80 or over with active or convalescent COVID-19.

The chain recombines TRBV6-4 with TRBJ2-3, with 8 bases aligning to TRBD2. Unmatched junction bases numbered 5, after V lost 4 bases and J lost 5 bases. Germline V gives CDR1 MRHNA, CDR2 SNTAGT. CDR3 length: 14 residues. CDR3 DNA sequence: TGTGCCAGCAGTGCCCCCCGGGGGGGAGATACGCAGTATTTT. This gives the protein CASSAPRGGDTQYF.

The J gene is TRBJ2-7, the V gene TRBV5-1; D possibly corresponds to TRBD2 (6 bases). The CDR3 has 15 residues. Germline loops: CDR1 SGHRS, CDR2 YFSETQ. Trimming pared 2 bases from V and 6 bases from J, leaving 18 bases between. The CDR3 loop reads CASSLGTGGVGEQYF. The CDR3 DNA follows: TGCGCCAGCAGCTTAGGGACTGGCGGTGTAGGCGAGCAGTACTTC.

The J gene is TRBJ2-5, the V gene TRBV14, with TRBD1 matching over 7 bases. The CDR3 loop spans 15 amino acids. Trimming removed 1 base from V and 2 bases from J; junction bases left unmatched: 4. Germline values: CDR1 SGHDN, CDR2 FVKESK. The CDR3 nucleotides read TGTGCCAGCAGCCAAGGGACAGGTAGACAAGAGACCCAGTACTTC. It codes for CASSQGTGRQETQYF.

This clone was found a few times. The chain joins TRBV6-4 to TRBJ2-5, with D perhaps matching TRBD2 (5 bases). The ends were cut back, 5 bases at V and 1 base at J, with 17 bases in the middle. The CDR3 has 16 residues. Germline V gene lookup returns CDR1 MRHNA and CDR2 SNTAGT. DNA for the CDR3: TGTGCCAGCAGTTTGGAGGCGTCGAAATCCCAAGAGACCCAGTACTTC. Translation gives CASSLEASKSQETQYF.

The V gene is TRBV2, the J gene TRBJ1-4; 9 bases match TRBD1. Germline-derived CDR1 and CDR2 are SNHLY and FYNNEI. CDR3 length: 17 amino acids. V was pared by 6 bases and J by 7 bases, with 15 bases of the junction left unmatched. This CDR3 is CASSENLQGASGEKLFF. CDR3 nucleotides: TGTGCCAGCAGCGAAAATTTACAGGGGGCGTCGGGTGAAAAACTGTTTTTT.

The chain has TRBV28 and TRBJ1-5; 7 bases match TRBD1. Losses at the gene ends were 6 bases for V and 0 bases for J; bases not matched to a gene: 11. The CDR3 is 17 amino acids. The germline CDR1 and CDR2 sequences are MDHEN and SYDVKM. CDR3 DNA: TGTGCCAGCAGAGATACAGGGGTCAAAGATAGCAATCAGCCCCAGCATTTT. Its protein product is CASRDTGVKDSNQPQHF. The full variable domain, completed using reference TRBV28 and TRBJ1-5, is DVKVTQSSRYLVKRTGEKVFLECVQDMDHENMFWYRQDPGLGLRLIYFSYDVKMKEKGDIPEGYSVSREKKERFSLILESASTNQTSMYLCASRDTGVKDSNQPQHFGDGTRLSIL.

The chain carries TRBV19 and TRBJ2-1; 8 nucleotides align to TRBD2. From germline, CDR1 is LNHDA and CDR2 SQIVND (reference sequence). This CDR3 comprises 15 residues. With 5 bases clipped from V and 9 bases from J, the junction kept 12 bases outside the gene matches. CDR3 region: CASSAAGTRGGEQFF. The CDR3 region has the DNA TGTGCCAGTAGTGCTGCCGGGACTAGGGGTGGTGAGCAGTTCTTC.

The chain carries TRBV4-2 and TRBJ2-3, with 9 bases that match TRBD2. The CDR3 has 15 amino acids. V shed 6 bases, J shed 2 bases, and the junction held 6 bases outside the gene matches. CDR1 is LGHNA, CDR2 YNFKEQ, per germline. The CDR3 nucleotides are TGTGCCAGCAGTAAACTAGCGGGCAACACAGATACGCAGTATTTT. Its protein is CASSKLAGNTDTQYF.

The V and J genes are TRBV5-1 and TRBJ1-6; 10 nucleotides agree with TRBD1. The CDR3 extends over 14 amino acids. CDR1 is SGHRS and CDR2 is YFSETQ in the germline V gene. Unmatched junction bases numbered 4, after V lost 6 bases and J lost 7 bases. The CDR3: CASKGQGRNSPLHF. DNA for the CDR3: TGCGCCAGCAAGGGACAGGGGAGGAATTCACCCCTCCACTTT.

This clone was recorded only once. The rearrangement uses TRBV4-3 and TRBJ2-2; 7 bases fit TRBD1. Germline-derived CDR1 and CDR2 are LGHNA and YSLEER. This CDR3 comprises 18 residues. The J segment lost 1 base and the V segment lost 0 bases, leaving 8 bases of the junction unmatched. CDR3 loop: CASSQDLKGAGNTGELFF. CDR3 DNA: TGCGCCAGCAGCCAAGATCTCAAGGGGGCGGGGAACACCGGGGAGCTGTTTTTT.

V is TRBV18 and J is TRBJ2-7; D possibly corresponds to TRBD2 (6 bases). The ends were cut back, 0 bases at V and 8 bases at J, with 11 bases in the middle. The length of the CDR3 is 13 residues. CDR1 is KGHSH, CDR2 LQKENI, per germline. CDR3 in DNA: TGTGCCAGCTCACCACCGAACGCGGGGCAGCAGTACTTC. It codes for CASSPPNAGQQYF.